This T cell receptor beta chain was recorded in a study of cytomegalovirus exposure and HLA in healthy donors (dated by TCRdb to the late 2010s). Background on the whole study: An earlier analysis of several hundred of the donors reported more than 250 Gb of sequence data and approximately 110 million unique TCR beta sequences from roughly 180 million T cells. An early release covering 550 to 650 HLA-typed donors comprised 250 to 350 gigabases of sequencing data and 85 million to 100 million unique TCR sequences. The genetic ancestry cluster associated with self-reported Caucasian donors included 81% of the 300 to 450 genotyped donors. The study aimed to test whether signatures of past pathogen exposure could be identified by cataloging public T cell receptors. The study used immunosequencing to profile the T cell repertoires of some 600 subjects and linked those repertoires to cytomegalovirus serostatus. In addition to the first cohort of around 670 subjects, a separate validation cohort of 120 different subjects was used. The study combined high-throughput TCR immunosequencing, statistical association of individual TCRs with disease status, and machine learning to predict cytomegalovirus infection status. To study patterns of TCR occurrence, a later analysis re-analyzed previously published TCR beta repertoires from more than 550 donors and added high-resolution HLA genotyping. Rather than using new phenotypic data, the later analysis identified candidate immune exposures from TCR beta sequences and from how often those sequences occurred across donors. In an earlier analysis of about 590 of the donors, high-throughput TCR beta sequencing was used to judge whether each TCR beta V gene segment behaved as functional or pseudogenic. Donor age, sex, ethnicity and CMV serostatus were compiled alongside the repertoire data. A later genetic analysis used genome-wide SNP genotypes for about three fifths of the 666 donors, treating that subset as a discovery cohort. Every repertoire in the discovery cohort had been generated on one and the same sequencing platform. Both class I and class II loci were covered by HLA typing, at four-digit resolution. Typing coverage varied by locus: 629-630 donors for A, B, C, DRB1 and DQB1; under 550 for DQA1; more than 600 for DPA1; about 450 for DPB1. Because of strong linkage in the cohort, five DR-DQ haplotypes were treated as single units for association and clustering. Across some 400 genotyped donors of the cohort, an average of roughly 250,000 unique TCR beta nucleotide sequences per donor were sequenced, and roughly a sixth of those sequences were non-productive. Beyond this particular receptor, the publication reports: A group of highly shared sequence variants was considered likely to be a technical artifact of the sequencing pipeline. In a later analysis, HLA-associated TCR beta chains were found to be more clonally expanded and to have lower generation probabilities than equally common non-associated chains. Most CMV-associated TCR beta chains appeared to be HLA-restricted in a later analysis, and the HLA associations seemed to be driven largely by CMV exposure. The classifier was reported to diagnose cytomegalovirus status with high specificity and sensitivity in both the original cohort and the validation cohort. At a false discovery rate of 0.05, a later analysis linked about 16,000 TCR beta sequences to specific HLA alleles. This cohort had only TCR beta chains sequenced, and the lack of alpha or paired-chain data limited which features could be detected. For the cohort, immune exposure information was limited to CMV serostatus. The presence/absence analyses assumed that sequencing depth was roughly uniform across donors, and that assumption may not be true. Because some donors lacked HLA typing at each locus, the association tests relied only on the typed subset. Across donors, most TCR sequences were observed very rarely, whereas some public TCRs were present in many individuals. In an earlier analysis of approximately 590 of the donors, most TCR beta V segments appeared in productive rearrangements about 87% or about 30% of the time, broadly matching IMGT annotations. Compared with the approximately 670-donor mean, donors in an Asian-associated ancestry cluster had fewer N-insertions in productive TCRs, according to a later genetic analysis. Strong co-occurrence of HLA alleles, especially DR and DQ, made assigning TCR associations to individual alleles difficult. Some IMGT-functional V segments, including TRBV6-2 and TRBV6-3, could not be told apart with the 87-base-pair reads, so those segments were excluded. According to the authors, the approach could potentially be generalized to other disease states and immunological phenotypes. In vitro tests confirmed that a few of the cytomegalovirus-associated TCR beta chains recognize cytomegalovirus antigens. A further reported finding was that TCR beta sequences accurately predicted the HLA-A and HLA-B alleles for most subjects in the first cohort. Over 15 rarely observed V segments, including chromosome 9 orphons, were excluded from the earlier analysis of several hundred of the donors because counts were too low. A total of 164 TCR beta chains were listed by the study as associated with cytomegalovirus. According to a later analysis, TCR association rates differed among HLA loci, with DRB1 alleles showing the most associated TCRs and HLA-C alleles showing the fewest. Several of the top co-occurrence clusters appeared to be linked to parvovirus B19, influenza, CMV and Epstein-Barr virus, according to a later analysis. Linkage disequilibrium might explain the correlated functional status among segregating V segments, but an unknown experimental factor could not be excluded. V-gene and J-gene trimming of TCR beta chains was associated with a missense DCLRE1C variant in a later genetic analysis, and the association was replicated in an independent cohort.

The cohort comprised around 700 healthy bone marrow donors. At the time of sampling, every cohort member was nominally healthy, though immune exposures that went unrecorded were likely present. The donor tested CMV seronegative, placing the donor among the 352 seronegative members of the cohort. Each donor provided a peripheral blood sample, and peripheral blood mononuclear cells were used for TCR beta sequencing. The Qiagen DNeasy Blood Extraction Kit was used to extract genomic DNA from the blood cell samples. The library was prepared using the immunoSEQ multiplex PCR assay. A mixture of 60 forward primers for TCR Vbeta segments and 13 reverse primers for TCR Jbeta segments was used in the multiplex PCR. The CDR3 region of rearranged TCR beta genes was amplified from genomic DNA by a multiplex PCR assay. The amplified TCR beta libraries were sequenced on the Illumina HiSeq System as 87-base-pair reads. The authors processed their data as follows. A later analysis counted tens of millions of unique TCR beta chains across the 640 or so repertoires, and some 11 million of these chains were shared by at least two donors. To remove PCR and sequencing errors, raw reads were error-corrected and collapsed into unique sequences using a nearest-neighbor algorithm that merged closely related sequences. To assign V, D and J gene segments, CDR3 sequences were aligned to IMGT reference sequences. For a sequence to be retained, a match of at least six nucleotides to both a V gene segment and a J gene segment was required. Rearrangements were called productive when the CDR3 lacked stop codons and stayed in frame with V and J; all others were non-productive. Following IMGT convention, CDR3 was defined as the stretch from the second conserved V-encoded cysteine to the conserved J-encoded phenylalanine. In an earlier analysis of more than 550 of the donors, sequences lacking an unambiguous match to a single V gene segment were excluded. An earlier analysis of fewer than 750 of the donors classified V segments as functional when productive rearrangements were above 56.7% and as segregating when the standard deviation between donors was above 5%. To diagnose cytomegalovirus status from the catalog of TCR beta chain sequences, a statistical classification framework was built. In a later analysis, V and J genes were assigned by comparing TCR nucleotide sequences against IMGT/GENE-DB human TR gene sequences. A later analysis assigned CDR3 sequences and most-parsimonious VDJ recombination scenarios with the TCRdist pipeline. In a later analysis, each TCR beta chain was defined by its CDR3 amino acid sequence together with its V-gene family, and reads lacking a unique V-gene family were excluded. To address suspected cross-contamination and a sequencing artifact, a later analysis removed a few hundred highly shared, low-generation-probability nucleotide sequences. For each public chain, a later analysis derived a clonal expansion index from normalized ranks of inferred template counts within each repertoire. In a later analysis, generation probabilities were computed using a VDJ recombination model fitted to out-of-frame rearrangements, and the results were checked against IGoR. Hypergeometric tests were used in a later analysis to score TCR-TCR, TCR-HLA and TCR-CMV co-occurrence, with a repertoire-size bias correction applied to the TCR pairs. To estimate false discovery rates, a later analysis permuted the HLA or CMV assignments 20 times. A later analysis grouped co-occurring TCRs with DBSCAN, adding TCRdist sequence similarity when clustering within HLA-allele-positive subsets. For co-occurrence clustering, repertoires with fewer than 30,000 or more than 120,000 public chains were excluded, along with 4 to 6 repertoires with anomalous nucleotide sharing. TCRdb's version of the immuneACCESS table is confined to in-frame rearrangements and falls short of the full clone set. An unresolved V gene accounts for under half of the shortfall where checked; the remainder is of unknown origin. V, J and clone size derive from that table, while D and trimming were established from the DNA sequence. This sample has fewer than 150,000 clones in its table, and roughly 79% of those were observed once. The ten largest clones capture roughly 3% of the sample.

Comment on this clone: The antigen it binds to is not known. No per-base quality is available; no much larger clone lies one base away.

The germline V gene (reference sequence) sets CDR1 to DFQATT and CDR2 to SNEGSKA. Trimming removed 6 bases from V and 8 bases from J, leaving 10 bases between the germline ends. CDR3 length: 10 amino acids, cysteine to phenylalanine. Of all the DNA, just the CDR3 is kept, 30 bases in frame from base 1. The sequenced material came from PBMCs. The chain is made from TRBV20-1 and TRBJ1-1; the D gene is perhaps TRBD1, from 6 matching bases. This TCR was recovered from a man between 25 and 39 years old in good health and CMV-seronegative. The CDR3 has the sequence CSATTGEAFF. The DNA sequence follows: TGCAGTGCAACCACAGGGGAAGCTTTCTTT.